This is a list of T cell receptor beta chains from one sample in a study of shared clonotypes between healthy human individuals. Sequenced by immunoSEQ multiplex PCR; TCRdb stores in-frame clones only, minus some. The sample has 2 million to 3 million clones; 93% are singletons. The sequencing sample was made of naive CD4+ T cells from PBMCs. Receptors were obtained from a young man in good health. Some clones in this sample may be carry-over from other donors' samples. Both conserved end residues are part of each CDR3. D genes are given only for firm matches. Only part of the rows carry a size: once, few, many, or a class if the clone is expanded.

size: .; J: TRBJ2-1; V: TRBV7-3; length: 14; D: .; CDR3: CASSHAGAGDEQFF; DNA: TGTGCCAGCAGTCACGCAGGGGCGGGGGATGAGCAGTTCTTC
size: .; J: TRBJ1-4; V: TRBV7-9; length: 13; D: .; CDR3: CASSLQNLEKLFF; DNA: TGTGCCAGCAGCTTACAGAATTTAGAAAAACTGTTTTTT
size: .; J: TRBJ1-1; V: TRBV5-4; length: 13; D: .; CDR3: CASAGVRNTEAFF; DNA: TGTGCCAGCGCGGGAGTTAGAAACACTGAAGCTTTCTTT
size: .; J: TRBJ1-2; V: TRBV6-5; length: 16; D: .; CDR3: CASSYSAGRQLKGYTF; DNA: TGTGCCAGCAGTTACTCGGCAGGCAGGCAACTCAAGGGCTACACCTTC
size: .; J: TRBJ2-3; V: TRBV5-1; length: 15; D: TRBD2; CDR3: CASSLAPGGTDTQYF; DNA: TGCGCCAGCAGCTTGGCTCCGGGAGGGACAGATACGCAGTATTTT
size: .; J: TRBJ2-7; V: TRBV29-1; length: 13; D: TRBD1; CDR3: CSVATGVFGEQYF; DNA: TGCAGCGTTGCCACAGGGGTATTCGGCGAGCAGTACTTC
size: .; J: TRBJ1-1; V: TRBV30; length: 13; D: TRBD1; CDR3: CAWSGQGLVGAFF; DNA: TGTGCCTGGAGCGGACAGGGGCTCGTGGGTGCTTTCTTT
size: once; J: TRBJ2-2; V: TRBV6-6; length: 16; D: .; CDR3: CASSYRSGENTGELFF; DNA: TGTGCCAGCAGTTATCGCTCGGGAGAGAACACCGGGGAGCTGTTTTTT
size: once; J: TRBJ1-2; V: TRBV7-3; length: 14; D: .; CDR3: CASSLTDGLYGYTF; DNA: TGTGCCAGCAGCTTAACCGACGGCCTTTATGGCTACACCTTC
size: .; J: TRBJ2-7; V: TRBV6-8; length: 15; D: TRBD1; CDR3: CASSFSGQGIHEQYF; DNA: TGTGCCAGCAGTTTCTCGGGACAGGGGATCCACGAGCAGTACTTC
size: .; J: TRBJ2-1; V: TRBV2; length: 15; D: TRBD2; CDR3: CASRLTSGRTNEQFF; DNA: TGTGCCAGCAGATTGACTAGCGGGAGAACCAATGAGCAGTTCTTC
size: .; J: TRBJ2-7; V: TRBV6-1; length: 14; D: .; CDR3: CASSGFGESEEQYF; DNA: TGTGCCAGCAGTGGGTTCGGAGAATCGGAGGAGCAGTACTTC
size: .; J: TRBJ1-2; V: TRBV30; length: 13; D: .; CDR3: CAWDSGVNYGYTF; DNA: TGTGCCTGGGACTCCGGGGTAAACTATGGCTACACCTTC
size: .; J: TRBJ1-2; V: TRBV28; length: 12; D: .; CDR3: CASGPLHYGYTF; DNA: TGTGCCAGCGGTCCTTTGCATTATGGCTACACCTTC
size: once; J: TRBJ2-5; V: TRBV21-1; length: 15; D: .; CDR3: CASSRTTDRQETQYF; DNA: TGTGCCAGCAGCAGGACGACAGACCGACAAGAGACCCAGTACTTC
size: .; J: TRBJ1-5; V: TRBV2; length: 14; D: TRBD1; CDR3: CASITDRGNQPQHF; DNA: TGTGCCAGCATTACAGACAGGGGCAATCAGCCCCAGCATTTT
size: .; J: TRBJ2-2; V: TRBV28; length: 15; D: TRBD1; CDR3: CASTDRTGVRAKLFF; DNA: TGTGCCAGCACCGATCGAACAGGGGTCAGGGCTAAGCTGTTTTTT
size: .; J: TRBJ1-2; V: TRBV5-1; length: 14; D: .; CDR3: CASSLGNLGYGYTF; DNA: TGCGCCAGCAGCTTGGGGAACCTCGGCTATGGCTACACCTTC
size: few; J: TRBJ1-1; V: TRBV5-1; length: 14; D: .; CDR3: CASSPEPGNTEAFF; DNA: TGCGCCAGCAGCCCCGAACCCGGGAACACTGAAGCTTTCTTT
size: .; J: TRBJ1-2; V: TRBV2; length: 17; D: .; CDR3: CASSEGIRGPFLYGYTF; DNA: TGTGCCAGCAGTGAAGGTATCAGGGGTCCCTTCCTCTATGGCTACACCTTC
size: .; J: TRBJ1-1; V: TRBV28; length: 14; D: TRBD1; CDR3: CASINQGAGSSAFF; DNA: TGTGCCAGCATCAATCAGGGGGCTGGTTCATCGGCTTTCTTT
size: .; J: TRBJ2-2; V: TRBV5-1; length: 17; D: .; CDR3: CASSPGAIQGNTGELFF; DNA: TGCGCCAGCAGCCCCGGGGCTATACAGGGGAACACCGGGGAGCTGTTTTTT
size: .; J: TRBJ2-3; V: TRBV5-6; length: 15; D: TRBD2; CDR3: CASSLGPSGTRPGYF; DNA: TGTGCCAGCAGCTTGGGGCCTAGCGGGACCCGTCCGGGGTATTTT
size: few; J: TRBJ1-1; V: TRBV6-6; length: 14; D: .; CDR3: CASRPGTQNTEAFF; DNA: TGTGCCAGCAGACCCGGGACTCAGAACACTGAAGCTTTCTTT
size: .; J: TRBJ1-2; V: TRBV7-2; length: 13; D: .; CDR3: CASSYRQAYGYTF; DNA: TGTGCCAGCAGCTACCGACAGGCCTATGGCTACACCTTC
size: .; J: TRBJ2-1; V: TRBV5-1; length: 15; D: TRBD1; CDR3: CASSTLTGGPNEQFF; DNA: TGCGCCAGCAGCACCTTGACAGGGGGCCCGAATGAGCAGTTCTTC
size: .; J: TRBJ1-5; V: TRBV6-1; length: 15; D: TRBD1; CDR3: CAAGRGQYSNQPQHF; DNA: TGTGCCGCCGGGAGGGGGCAGTATAGCAATCAGCCCCAGCATTTT
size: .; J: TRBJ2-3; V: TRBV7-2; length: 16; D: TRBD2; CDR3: CASSVSSGRVADTQYF; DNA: TGTGCCAGCAGCGTCTCTAGCGGGAGGGTCGCAGATACGCAGTATTTT
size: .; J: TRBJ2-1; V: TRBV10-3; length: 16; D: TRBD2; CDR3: CAISDTTSGRIYEQFF; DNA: TGTGCCATCAGTGATACGACTAGCGGGAGAATCTATGAGCAGTTCTTC
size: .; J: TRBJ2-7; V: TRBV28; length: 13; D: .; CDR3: CASSLPGRYEQYF; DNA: TGTGCCAGCAGTTTACCCGGGCGATACGAGCAGTACTTC
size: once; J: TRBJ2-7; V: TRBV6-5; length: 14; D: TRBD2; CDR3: CASSLTSGTVEQYF; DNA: TGTGCCAGCAGTTTGACTAGCGGGACGGTCGAGCAGTACTTC
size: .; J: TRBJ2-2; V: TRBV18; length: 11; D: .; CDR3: CASSPAGELFF; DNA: TGTGCCAGCTCCCCGGCCGGGGAGCTGTTTTTT
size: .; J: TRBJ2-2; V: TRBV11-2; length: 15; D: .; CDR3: CASSFSVPNTGELFF; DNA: TGTGCCAGCAGCTTCTCGGTTCCGAACACCGGGGAGCTGTTTTTT
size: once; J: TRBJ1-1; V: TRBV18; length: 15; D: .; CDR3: CASSPPVLKNTEAFF; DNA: TGTGCCAGCTCACCACCCGTCCTGAAGAACACTGAAGCTTTCTTT
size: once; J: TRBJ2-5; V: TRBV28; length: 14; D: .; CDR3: CASSFSRGGSGQYF; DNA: TGTGCCAGCAGTTTCAGCAGGGGCGGTTCAGGGCAGTACTTC
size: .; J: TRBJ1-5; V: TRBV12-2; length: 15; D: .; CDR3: CASRLARGSNQPQHF; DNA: TGTGCAAGTCGCTTAGCGAGAGGTAGCAATCAGCCCCAGCATTTT
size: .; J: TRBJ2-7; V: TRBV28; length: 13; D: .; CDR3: CASSPDRNYEQYF; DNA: TGTGCCAGCAGCCCGGACAGAAACTACGAGCAGTACTTC
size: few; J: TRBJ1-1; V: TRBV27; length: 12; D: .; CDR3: CASLSPFSGAFF; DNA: TGTGCCAGCCTCAGCCCCTTTAGCGGAGCTTTCTTT
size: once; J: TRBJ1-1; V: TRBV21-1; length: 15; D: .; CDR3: CASSLRAGRPTEAFF; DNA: TGTGCCAGCAGCCTGCGGGCGGGCCGCCCGACTGAAGCTTTCTTT
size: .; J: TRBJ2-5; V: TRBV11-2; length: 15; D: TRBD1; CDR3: CASSSGQGQGETQYF; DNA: TGTGCCAGCAGCTCCGGACAGGGGCAGGGGGAGACCCAGTACTTC
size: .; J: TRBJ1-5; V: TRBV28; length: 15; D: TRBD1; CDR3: CASILTRDRNQPQHF; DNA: TGTGCCAGCATCTTAACGCGGGACAGGAATCAGCCCCAGCATTTT
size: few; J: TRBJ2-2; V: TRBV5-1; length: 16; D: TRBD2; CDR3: CASKRASSGSIGELFF; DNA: TGCGCCAGCAAACGAGCCTCTAGCGGGAGTATCGGGGAGCTGTTTTTT
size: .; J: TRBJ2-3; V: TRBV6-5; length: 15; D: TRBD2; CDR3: CASSSWTSGTDTQYF; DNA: TGTGCCAGCAGTTCCTGGACTAGCGGGACAGATACGCAGTATTTT
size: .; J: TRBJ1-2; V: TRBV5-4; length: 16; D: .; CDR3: CASSPGGGRDNYGYTF; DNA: TGTGCCAGCAGCCCCGGGGGGGGACGCGATAACTATGGCTACACCTTC
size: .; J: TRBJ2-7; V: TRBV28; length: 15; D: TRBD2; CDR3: CASRAGTSGYSEQYF; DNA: TGTGCCAGCAGAGCAGGGACTAGCGGGTATTCCGAGCAGTACTTC
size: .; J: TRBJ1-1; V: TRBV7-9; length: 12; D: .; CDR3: CASSAERIEAFF; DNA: TGTGCCAGCAGCGCCGAAAGGATTGAAGCTTTCTTT
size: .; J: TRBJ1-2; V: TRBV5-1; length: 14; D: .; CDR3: CASSIGDPNYGYTF; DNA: TGCGCCAGCAGCATAGGGGATCCTAACTATGGCTACACCTTC
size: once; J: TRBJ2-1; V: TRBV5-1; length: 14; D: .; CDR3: CASSLERDSNEQFF; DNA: TGCGCCAGCAGCTTGGAGAGGGATTCCAATGAGCAGTTCTTC
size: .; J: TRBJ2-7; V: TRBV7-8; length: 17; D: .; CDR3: CASSLGMGGSPYYEQYF; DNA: TGTGCCAGCAGCTTGGGAATGGGCGGTAGCCCCTACTACGAGCAGTACTTC
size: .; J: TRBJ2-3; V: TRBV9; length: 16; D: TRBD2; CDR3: CASSGLAGGVGDTQYF; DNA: TGTGCCAGCAGCGGATTAGCGGGCGGAGTGGGGGATACGCAGTATTTT
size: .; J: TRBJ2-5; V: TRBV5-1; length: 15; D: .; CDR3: CASSLGASPKETQYF; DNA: TGCGCCAGCAGCTTGGGGGCATCCCCCAAAGAGACCCAGTACTTC
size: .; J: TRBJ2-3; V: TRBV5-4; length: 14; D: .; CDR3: CASSLASGTDTQYF; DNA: TGTGCCAGCAGCTTGGCTAGCGGCACAGATACGCAGTATTTT
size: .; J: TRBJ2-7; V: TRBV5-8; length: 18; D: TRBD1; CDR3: CASSRRPPGQGLSYEQYF; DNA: TGTGCCAGCAGCCGCCGCCCACCGGGACAGGGGCTTTCCTACGAGCAGTACTTC
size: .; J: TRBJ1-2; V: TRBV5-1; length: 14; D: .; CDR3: CASSLGQSNYGYTF; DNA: TGCGCCAGCAGCTTGGGCCAGTCAAACTATGGCTACACCTTC
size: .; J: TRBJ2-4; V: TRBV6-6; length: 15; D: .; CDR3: CASSYVSGAKNIQYF; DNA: TGTGCCAGCAGTTACGTGTCGGGGGCCAAAAACATTCAGTACTTC
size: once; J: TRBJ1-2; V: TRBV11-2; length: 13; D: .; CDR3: CASSSPAYYGYTF; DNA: TGTGCCAGCAGCTCCCCGGCCTACTATGGCTACACCTTC
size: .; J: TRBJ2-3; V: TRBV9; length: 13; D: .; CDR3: CASSVRLTDTQYF; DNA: TGTGCCAGCAGCGTCCGGCTCACAGATACGCAGTATTTT
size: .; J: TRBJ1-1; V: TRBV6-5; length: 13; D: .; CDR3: CASSYPGNTEAFF; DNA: TGTGCCAGCAGTTATCCTGGGAACACTGAAGCTTTCTTT
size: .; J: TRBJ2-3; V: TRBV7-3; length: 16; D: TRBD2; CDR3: CASSPIAGSKADTQYF; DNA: TGTGCCAGCAGCCCCATAGCGGGATCCAAGGCAGATACGCAGTATTTT